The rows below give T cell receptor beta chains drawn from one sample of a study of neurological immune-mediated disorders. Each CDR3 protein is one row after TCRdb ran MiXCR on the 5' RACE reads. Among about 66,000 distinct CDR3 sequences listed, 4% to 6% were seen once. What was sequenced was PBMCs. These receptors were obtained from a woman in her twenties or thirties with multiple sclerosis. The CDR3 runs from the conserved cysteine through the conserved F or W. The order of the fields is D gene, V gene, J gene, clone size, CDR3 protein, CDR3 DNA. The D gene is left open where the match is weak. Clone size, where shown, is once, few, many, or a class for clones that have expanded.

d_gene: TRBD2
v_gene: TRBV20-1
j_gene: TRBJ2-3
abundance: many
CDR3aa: CSITGGTDTQYF
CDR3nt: TGCAGTATCACGGGGGGAACAGATACGCAGTATTTT

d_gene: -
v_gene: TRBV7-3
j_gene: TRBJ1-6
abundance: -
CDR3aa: CASSSGDSPLHF
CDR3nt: TGTGCCAGCAGCTCAGGGGATTCACCCCTCCACTTT

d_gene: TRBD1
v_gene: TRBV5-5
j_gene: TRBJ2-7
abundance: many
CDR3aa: CASSLGQGNHEQYF
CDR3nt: TGTGCCAGCAGCCTGGGACAGGGGAACCACGAGCAGTACTTC

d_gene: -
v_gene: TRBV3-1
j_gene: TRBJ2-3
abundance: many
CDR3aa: CASSQDFVGDTQYF
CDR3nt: TGTGCCAGCAGCCAAGATTTCGTGGGTGATACGCAGTATTTT

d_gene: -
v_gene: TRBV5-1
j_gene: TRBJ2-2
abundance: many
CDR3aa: CATRLGGDTGELFF
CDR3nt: TGCGCCACCAGGCTGGGCGGGGACACCGGGGAGCTGTTTTTT

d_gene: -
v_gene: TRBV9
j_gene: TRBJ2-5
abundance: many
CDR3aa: CASSVGPNQETQYF
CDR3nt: TGTGCCAGCAGCGTAGGCCCGAACCAAGAGACCCAGTACTTC

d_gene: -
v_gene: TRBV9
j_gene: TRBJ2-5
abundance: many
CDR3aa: CASSVTGQETQYF
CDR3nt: TGTGCCAGCAGCGTGACGGGCCAAGAGACCCAGTACTTC

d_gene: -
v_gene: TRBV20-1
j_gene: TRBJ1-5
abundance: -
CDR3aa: CSARSHDQPQNF
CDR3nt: TGCAGTGCTAGGTCGCATGATCAGCCCCAGAATTTT

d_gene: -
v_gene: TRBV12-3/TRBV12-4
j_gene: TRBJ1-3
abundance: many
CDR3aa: CASRSEGGSGNTIYF
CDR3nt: TGTGCCAGCAGATCCGAGGGGGGATCCGGAAACACCATATATTTT

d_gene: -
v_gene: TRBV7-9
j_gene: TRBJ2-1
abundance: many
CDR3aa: CASSHHAPTDNEQFF
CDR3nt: TGTGCCAGCAGCCACCACGCGCCCACGGACAATGAGCAGTTCTTC

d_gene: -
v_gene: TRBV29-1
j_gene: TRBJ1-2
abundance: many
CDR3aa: CSVAPPDWAGTGYTF
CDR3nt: TGCAGCGTTGCCCCGCCCGACTGGGCAGGAACGGGCTACACCTTC

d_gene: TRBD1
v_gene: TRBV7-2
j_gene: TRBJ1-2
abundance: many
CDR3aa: CASSVDRGPYGYTF
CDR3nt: TGTGCCAGCAGCGTCGACAGGGGGCCCTATGGCTACACCTTC

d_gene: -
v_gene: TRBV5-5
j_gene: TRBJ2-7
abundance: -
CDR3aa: CASSRRIGEQYF
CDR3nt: TGTGCCAGCAGCCGCCGGATAGGCGAGCAGTACTTC

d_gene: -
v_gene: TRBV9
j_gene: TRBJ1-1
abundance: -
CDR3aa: CASSVVDTEAFF
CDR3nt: TGTGCCAGCAGCGTAGTGGACACTGAAGCTTTCTTT

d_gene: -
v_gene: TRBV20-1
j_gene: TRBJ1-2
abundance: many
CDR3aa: CSARDQGSGILGGYTF
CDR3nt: TGCAGTGCTAGAGATCAGGGGTCAGGGATCTTGGGAGGCTACACCTTC

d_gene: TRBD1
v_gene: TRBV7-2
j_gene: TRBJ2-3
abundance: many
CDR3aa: CASSKRDRGPDTQYF
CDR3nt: TGTGCCAGCAGCAAAAGGGACAGGGGTCCAGATACGCAGTATTTT

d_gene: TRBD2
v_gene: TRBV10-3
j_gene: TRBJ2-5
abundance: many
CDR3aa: CATNGASGKETQYF
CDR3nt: TGTGCTACAAATGGGGCTAGCGGGAAAGAGACCCAGTACTTC

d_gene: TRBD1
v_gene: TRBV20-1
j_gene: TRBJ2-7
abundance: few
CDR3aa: CSARQGNYEQYF
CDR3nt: TGCAGTGCTCGACAGGGAAACTACGAGCAGTACTTC

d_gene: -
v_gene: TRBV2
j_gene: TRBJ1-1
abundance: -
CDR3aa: CASSWVAMNTEAFF
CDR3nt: TGTGCCAGCAGTTGGGTCGCCATGAACACTGAAGCTTTCTTT